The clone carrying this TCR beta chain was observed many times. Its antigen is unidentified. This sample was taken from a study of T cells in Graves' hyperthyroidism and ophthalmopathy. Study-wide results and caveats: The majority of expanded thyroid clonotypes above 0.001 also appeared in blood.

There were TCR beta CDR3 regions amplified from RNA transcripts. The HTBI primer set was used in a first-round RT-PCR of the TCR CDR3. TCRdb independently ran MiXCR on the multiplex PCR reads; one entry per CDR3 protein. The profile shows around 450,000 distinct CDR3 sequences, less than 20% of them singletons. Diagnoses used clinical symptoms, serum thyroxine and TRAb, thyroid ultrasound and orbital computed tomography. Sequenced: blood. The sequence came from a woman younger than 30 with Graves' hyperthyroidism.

The CDR3 bases are TGTGCCAGCAGTCCCGGAGGAGCAGGTTTGACAGATACGCAGTATTTT. Amino acid sequence: CASSPGGAGLTDTQYF. The chain is built from TRBV12-3 or TRBV12-4 and TRBJ2-3, with D perhaps TRBD2 (5 bases). Trimming left V 5 bases short and J 3 bases short, with 18 bases between. The CDR3 runs 16 residues.